Presented here are 17 T cell receptor beta chains from one specimen sequenced in a study of cytomegalovirus exposure and HLA in healthy donors (dated by TCRdb to about 2017). Libraries were built with the immunoSEQ multiplex PCR assay. The multiplex PCR relied on a mix of 60 forward primers for TCR Vbeta segments and 13 reverse primers for TCR Jbeta segments. This is the immuneACCESS table as TCRdb keeps it, with only in-frame sequences that have V and J called. A part of the clones is gone; compared with another copy, unresolved V genes explain less than half, and the rest is unexplained. Here the sample has about 190,000 clones; more than 65% occur a single time. The top ten hold about 1.7% of the sample. The sequenced sample was PBMCs. These receptors all stem from a woman aged 25 to 39 in good health and CMV-seronegative.

The V call is TRBV9, the J call TRBJ1-2; no firm D call. Trimming stripped 3 bases from V and 8 bases from J, with 14 bases between. This CDR3 comprises 13 residues. From germline, CDR1 is SGDLS and CDR2 YYNGEE. DNA of the CDR3: TGTGCCAGCAGCGAGCAATCCGTGCGGGGCTACACCTTC. This codes for CASSEQSVRGYTF.

The genes are TRBV10-3 and TRBJ2-1; 9 nucleotides line up with TRBD2. Looked up from germline, CDR1 is ENHRY and CDR2 is SYGVKD. V shed 0 bases, J shed 0 bases, and the junction held 6 bases outside the gene matches. The CDR3 is 18 residues long. The CDR3 DNA sequence: TGTGCCATCAGTGAGTCGCCGTTTAGCGGGAGCTCCTACAATGAGCAGTTCTTC. Protein product: CAISESPFSGSSYNEQFF.

The V and J genes are TRBV5-6 and TRBJ2-7; tentative D call: TRBD1 (6 bases). Between the trimmed V and J ends, which lost 1 base and 4 bases, there was a span of 12 bases. The length of the CDR3 is 14 residues. Germline loops: CDR1 SGHDT, CDR2 YYEEEE. The DNA of the CDR3 is TGTGCCAGCAGCTTGAGGGGCAGGGGTTACGAGCAGTACTTC. Translation: CASSLRGRGYEQYF.

The chain joins TRBV15 to TRBJ2-5, with unresolved D. V gave up 1 base and J gave up 2 bases, with 8 bases separating them. Looked up from germline, CDR1 is LNHNV and CDR2 is YYDKDF (reference sequence). The CDR3 totals 14 residues. The CDR3 DNA is TGTGCCACCAGCAGAGGAGCGAATCAAGAGACCCAGTACTTC. It encodes CATSRGANQETQYF.

V and J are TRBV4-3 and TRBJ2-3; 8 positions agree with TRBD2. The V gene end was trimmed by 5 bases and the J gene end by 1 base; junction bases not matched to a gene: 5. In germline, CDR1 is LGHNA, CDR2 YSLEER. CDR3 length equals 15 residues. Here the CDR3 reads CASSWGSGGTDTQYF. For the CDR3, the DNA is TGCGCCAGCAGCTGGGGTAGCGGGGGCACAGATACGCAGTATTTT.

This clone has just a few counts. The V gene is TRBV25-1, the J gene TRBJ1-1, with unresolved D. In germline, CDR1 is MGHDK, CDR2 SYGVNS. Trimming removed 3 bases from V and 10 bases from J, with 9 bases in between. This CDR3 comprises 11 residues. The CDR3 sequence is CASSDPRGAFF. The CDR3 coding sequence is TGTGCCAGCAGTGACCCCCGGGGAGCTTTCTTT. Supplemented by reference TRBV25-1 and TRBJ1-1, the full variable domain reads EADIYQTPRYLVIGTGKKITLECSQTMGHDKMYWYQQDPGMELHLIHYSYGVNSTEKGDLSSESTVSRIRTEHFPLTLESARPSHTSQYLCASSDPRGAFFGQGTRLTVV.

The table lists this clone with a count of one. This chain connects TRBV27 to TRBJ2-2; 12 bases agree with TRBD2. From germline, CDR1 is MNHEY and CDR2 SMNVEV (reference sequence). V was clipped by 5 bases and J by 4 bases; unmatched bases: 17. The CDR3 extends over 20 amino acids. The CDR3 DNA is TGTGCCAGCAGTCCTACTCCGGGTCTAGCGGGGGGGGTGGGCACCGGGGAGCTGTTTTTT. Its translation: CASSPTPGLAGGVGTGELFF.

This sequence joins TRBV4-1 and TRBJ1-2; D is uncertain. Trimming stripped 0 bases from V and 11 bases from J, with 13 bases between. Germline V gene lookup returns CDR1 MGHRA and CDR2 YSYEKL. The CDR3 contains 13 residues. CDR3 DNA sequence: TGCGCCAGCAGCCAAGATCCGCGACACCAGTACACCTTC. Translated: CASSQDPRHQYTF.

This clone showed up just once. The chain joins TRBV7-3 to TRBJ2-5; D is possibly TRBD2 (6 bases). V was cut by 2 bases and J by 4 bases, with 11 bases left in between. The CDR3 runs 14 residues. The germline V gene has CDR1 SGHTA and CDR2 FQGTGA. CDR3 nucleotides: TGTGCCAGCAGCTTAGCGGGGCGGGGAGAGACCCAGTACTTC. Amino acid sequence: CASSLAGRGETQYF.

This clone has more than one count but fewer than ten. The J gene is TRBJ1-4, the V gene TRBV29-1; TRBD1 might be the D (5 bases). The germline V gene encodes CDR1 SQVTM and CDR2 ANQGSEA. CDR3 length: 14 amino acids. V was shortened by 1 base and J by 5 bases, with 11 bases between the two germline ends. For the CDR3, the DNA is TGCAGCGTTGAAGTGACAGCTAAAAATGAAAAACTGTTTTTT. It is translated as CSVEVTAKNEKLFF. The full variable domain, with the rest looked up from reference TRBV29-1 and TRBJ1-4, is SAVISQKPSRDICQRGTSLTIQCQVDSQVTMMFWYRQQPGQSLTLIATANQGSEATYESGFVIDKFPISRPNLTFSTLTVSNMSPEDSSIYLCSVEVTAKNEKLFFGSGTQLSVL.

The chain links TRBV9 to TRBJ2-5, with 7 bases identical to TRBD2. Per the germline V gene, CDR1 is SGDLS and CDR2 is YYNGEE. The V and J ends lost 4 bases and 4 bases, in that order; junction bases with no gene match: 4. This CDR3 comprises 13 residues. The CDR3 reads CASSSIAGETQYF. In nucleotides, the CDR3 is TGTGCCAGCAGCTCTATAGCGGGAGAGACCCAGTACTTC.

The chain carries TRBV19 and TRBJ2-2; 7 bases line up with TRBD1. The CDR3 has 14 residues. Germline V CDR1 and CDR2: LNHDA, SQIVND (reference sequence). The trim removed 2 bases at V and 4 bases at J, leaving 1 base unmatched. CDR3 sequence: CASSITGVTGELFF. As DNA, the CDR3 is TGTGCCAGTAGTATAACAGGGGTCACCGGGGAGCTGTTTTTT.

The V and J genes are TRBV13 and TRBJ2-3, with D possibly being TRBD1 (6 bases). Germline V lookup: CDR1 PRHDT, CDR2 FYEKMQ (reference sequence). Trimming removed 6 bases from V and 2 bases from J, with 15 bases in between. The CDR3 totals 15 residues. Here the CDR3 DNA reads TGTGCCAGCAGTCTGGACAGAGGGCCCACAGATACGCAGTATTTT. The encoded protein is CASSLDRGPTDTQYF. The full variable domain, completed using reference TRBV13 and TRBJ2-3, is AAGVIQSPRHLIKEKRETATLKCYPIPRHDTVYWYQQGPGQDPQFLISFYEKMQSDKGSIPDRFSAQQFSDYHSELNMSSLELGDSALYFCASSLDRGPTDTQYFGPGTRLTVL.

CDR3 bases: TGTGCCAGCAGCGTAGGGACTGTCTCTAGCACAGATACGCAGTATTTT. Its protein is CASSVGTVSSTDTQYF. J is TRBJ2-3 and V is TRBV9; D possibly corresponds to TRBD2 (5 bases). In germline, CDR1 is SGDLS, CDR2 YYNGEE. Trimming removed 0 bases from V and 0 bases from J, with 11 bases in between. The CDR3 has 16 amino acids.

This clone was counted only a few times. V usage is TRBV4-1 and J usage is TRBJ1-3, with D possibly being TRBD1 (6 bases). This CDR3 is 18 amino acids long. CDR1 and CDR2 from the germline V gene are MGHRA and YSYEKL. Trimming stripped 2 bases from V and 3 bases from J, with 20 bases between. The CDR3 DNA is TGCGCCAGCAGCCAACCCCTTGGGCGGGGGGCGCGTGGAAACACCATATATTTT. It translates to CASSQPLGRGARGNTIYF.

The rearrangement uses TRBV19 and TRBJ1-5; 9 bases fit TRBD1. In germline, CDR1 is LNHDA, CDR2 SQIVND (reference sequence). Losses at the gene ends were 5 bases for V and 0 bases for J; bases not matched to a gene: 5. The CDR3 is 16 amino acids. The CDR3 reads CASSEDRGNSNQPQHF. The DNA of the CDR3 is TGTGCCAGTAGTGAGGACAGGGGTAATAGCAATCAGCCCCAGCATTTT.

The V and J genes are TRBV7-8 and TRBJ2-2; TRBD2 aligns across 7 bases. The V and J ends lost 5 bases and 2 bases, in that order; junction bases with no gene match: 8. The CDR3 covers 16 residues. Germline CDR1 and CDR2: SGHVS and FQNEAQ. The DNA of the CDR3 is TGTGCCAGCAGCAGCGGGGCGACTAAAAACACCGGGGAGCTGTTTTTT. Translation: CASSSGATKNTGELFF. The full variable domain, with the rest looked up from reference TRBV7-8 and TRBJ2-2, is GAGVSQSPRYKVAKRGQDVALRCDPISGHVSLFWYQQALGQGPEFLTYFQNEAQLDKSGLPSDRFFAERPEGSVSTLKIQRTQQEDSAVYLCASSSGATKNTGELFFGEGSRLTVL.